The next 18 T cell receptor beta chains were all read from a single sample in a study of identical twins. TCRdb called the 5' RACE reads again in MiXCR, with one record for every CDR3 protein. This table holds just under 550,000 distinct CDR3 sequences, approximately 16% found once. These data were also reused for a study on yellow fever vaccine responses in identical twins.

Input material: CD4+ T cells sorted from blood. Receptors originate from a woman between 18 and 29 years old in good health.

This CDR3 is CASSLYWSAAYTGELFF. DNA for the CDR3: TGTGCCAGCAGTTTATATTGGTCAGCCGCGTACACCGGGGAGCTGTTTTTT. This chain joins TRBV28 and TRBJ2-2; D is undetermined. Trimming cost V 1 base and J 3 bases, with 15 bases left between them. Germline V CDR1 and CDR2: MDHEN, SYDVKM. The CDR3 contains 17 residues. The entire variable domain, with the rest obtained from reference TRBV28 and TRBJ2-2, is as follows: DVKVTQSSRYLVKRTGEKVFLECVQDMDHENMFWYRQDPGLGLRLIYFSYDVKMKEKGDIPEGYSVSREKKERFSLILESASTNQTSMYLCASSLYWSAAYTGELFFGEGSRLTVL.

The chain uses TRBV28 and TRBJ2-7, with 8 bases aligning to TRBD2. Germline-derived CDR1 and CDR2 are MDHEN and SYDVKM. The CDR3 length is 16 residues. Trimming took 2 bases from V and 2 from J; bases not matched to a gene: 8. DNA for the CDR3: TGTGCCAGCAGTTTAGATAGCGGGAAGATGGCCTACGAGCAGTACTTC. Its protein product is CASSLDSGKMAYEQYF.

The V and J genes are TRBV10-3 and TRBJ1-1, with TRBD1 matching over 10 bases. CDR1 and CDR2 (germline): ENHRY, SYGVKD. V lost 6 bases, J lost 6 bases, and 4 bases stayed unmatched. This CDR3 has 13 amino acids. CDR3 residues: CAIRGTGVPEAFF. The CDR3 nucleotides read TGTGCCATCAGGGGGACAGGGGTACCTGAAGCTTTCTTT.

The chain carries TRBV29-1 and TRBJ1-4; tentatively, D is TRBD1 (5 bases). The CDR3 loop spans 12 amino acids. CDR1 and CDR2 (germline): SQVTM, ANQGSEA. V dropped 4 bases and J dropped 7 bases, with 10 bases sitting between them. Written as DNA, the CDR3 is TGCAGCGTTGGAGGGGAGGGTGAAAAACTGTTTTTT. Amino acid sequence: CSVGGEGEKLFF.

This chain uses TRBV27 with TRBJ2-1; TRBD2 is a possible D gene (7 bases). V lost 0 bases and J 5 bases, leaving 14 bases between the germline ends. Germline CDR1 is MNHEY and CDR2 is SMNVEV (reference sequence). CDR3 size: 16 residues. This CDR3 is CASSLSWGGGNNEQFF. In DNA, the CDR3 is TGTGCCAGCAGTTTATCGTGGGGCGGGGGCAACAATGAGCAGTTCTTC.

This clonotype has just a few counts. The V call is TRBV2, the J call TRBJ1-1; D uncertain. Germline lookup yields CDR1 SNHLY and CDR2 FYNNEI. With 2 bases removed from V and 1 base from J, the gap between germline ends came to 8 bases. The CDR3 covers 14 residues. The CDR3 protein is CASSETIWNTEAFF. CDR3 nucleotides: TGTGCCAGCAGTGAAACGATATGGAACACTGAAGCTTTCTTT.

This rearrangement joins TRBV2 to TRBJ2-3; the match to TRBD1 covers 7 bases. The CDR3 runs to 15 residues. From germline, CDR1 is SNHLY and CDR2 FYNNEI. The junction had 8 bases not matched to a gene; V was cut back by 7 bases and J by 1 base. The CDR3 DNA sequence: TGTGCCAGCACCGAGGGGGCTTTGGGCACAGATACGCAGTATTTT. Translated: CASTEGALGTDTQYF.

The rearrangement uses TRBV20-1 and TRBJ2-7; 8 nucleotides line up with TRBD2. CDR1 DFQATT and CDR2 SNEGSKA come from the germline V gene (reference sequence). The CDR3 loop spans 12 amino acids. V lost 5 bases to trimming and J lost 7 bases; unmatched junction nucleotides: 7. CDR3: CSAAGLGGEQYF. DNA for the CDR3: TGCAGTGCTGCGGGACTAGGGGGAGAGCAGTACTTC.

The rearrangement joins TRBV5-1 to TRBJ2-1; 7 nucleotides line up with TRBD2. Per the germline V gene, CDR1 is SGHRS and CDR2 is YFSETQ. The CDR3 is 13 amino acids. The V gene end was trimmed by 2 bases and the J gene end by 10 bases; junction bases not matched to a gene: 6. This CDR3 is CASSFGLEGEQFF. The CDR3 DNA sequence: TGCGCCAGCAGCTTTGGACTAGAGGGGGAGCAGTTCTTC.

At least ten counts were recorded for this clonotype. The chain's CDR3 is CASSYSEKLFF. CDR3 DNA: TGTGCCAGCAGTTACTCTGAAAAACTGTTTTTT. V and J are TRBV6-6 and TRBJ1-4; D remains ambiguous. CDR3 length equals 11 residues. Germline V gene sequence: CDR1 MNHNY, CDR2 SVGAGI (reference sequence). Between the trimmed V and J ends, which lost 0 bases and 7 bases, there was a span of 0 bases.

This clonotype was counted only a few times. The genes are TRBV29-1 and TRBJ2-3; no definite D call. CDR3 length equals 11 residues. Germline CDR1 and CDR2: SQVTM and ANQGSEA. V was pared by 5 bases and J by 8 bases, with 11 bases between. The CDR3 reads CSVLAGFTQYF. DNA of the CDR3: TGCAGCGTTTTGGCTGGGTTTACGCAGTATTTT.

This clonotype was seen a handful of times. The chain recombines TRBV7-3 with TRBJ2-1, with 8 bases fitting TRBD2. The CDR3 runs to 15 residues. Germline V lookup: CDR1 SGHTA, CDR2 FQGTGA. J lost 7 bases, V lost 5 bases, and 10 bases had no gene match. The CDR3 coding sequence is TGTGCCAGCAGCCCCAAGGGGACTAGGATGAATGAGCAGTTCTTC. This sequence encodes CASSPKGTRMNEQFF.

The chain carries TRBV5-1 and TRBJ2-2; 7 positions agree with TRBD1. CDR3 length: 17 amino acids. CDR1 and CDR2 from the germline V gene are SGHRS and YFSETQ. V shed 0 bases, J shed 1 base, and the junction held 6 bases outside the gene matches. DNA of the CDR3: TGCGCCAGCAGCTTGGATAGGGGGCATTTGAACACCGGGGAGCTGTTTTTT. Amino acid sequence: CASSLDRGHLNTGELFF.

V is TRBV29-1 and J is TRBJ1-2, with 9 bases lining up with TRBD1. This CDR3 has 14 amino acids. The germline V gene has CDR1 SQVTM and CDR2 ANQGSEA. After removal of 6 bases from V and 3 bases from J, the junction contained 8 bases not matched to a gene. This CDR3 is CSVFDRGVDYGYTF. Written as DNA, the CDR3 is TGCAGCGTGTTTGACAGGGGGGTCGACTATGGCTACACCTTC.

The table lists this clonotype with a count of one. V gene TRBV4-1 combines with J gene TRBJ2-2, with a possible D match to TRBD2 (5 bases). V lost 0 bases, J lost 0 bases, and 11 bases lay in between. This CDR3 is built from 17 residues. From germline, CDR1 is MGHRA and CDR2 YSYEKL. This chain's CDR3 is CASSQDRGPPNTGELFF. The CDR3 DNA follows: TGCGCCAGCAGCCAAGATCGAGGGCCTCCGAACACCGGGGAGCTGTTTTTT.

The chain couples TRBV6-2 or TRBV6-3 to TRBJ2-4, with 7 bases matching TRBD1. V lost 6 bases and J lost 0; bases outside the gene matches: 5. CDR3 length equals 15 residues. Looked up from germline, CDR1 is MNHEY and CDR2 is SVGEGT. CDR3 protein: CASSRQGKAKNIQYF. The CDR3 nucleotides read TGTGCCAGCAGCCGACAGGGAAAAGCCAAAAACATTCAGTACTTC.

This clonotype has just a few counts. The rearrangement uses TRBV28 and TRBJ1-1, with D uncertain. Trimming took 6 bases from V and 7 from J, leaving 15 bases between them. Germline CDR1 is MDHEN and CDR2 is SYDVKM. The CDR3 is 13 amino acids. CDR3 in DNA: TGTGCCAGCAGCAAGACACCCGTGTTTGAAGCTTTCTTT. As protein: CASSKTPVFEAFF.

The chain joins TRBV24-1 to TRBJ1-5; D not certain. CDR1 and CDR2 from the germline V gene are KGHDR and SFDVKD. V was shortened by 2 bases and J by 0 bases, with 1 base between the two germline ends. The CDR3 length is 13 residues. For the CDR3, the DNA is TGTGCCACCAGTGATTATAGCAATCAGCCCCAGCATTTT. This sequence encodes CATSDYSNQPQHF.